This T cell receptor beta chain appears in the sequencing data of a study of radiation and T cells in renal cell carcinoma. Study findings and constraints: Irradiated tumors had higher TCR clonality than control tumors.

The CDR3 sequence is 13 residues long. From germline, CDR1 is SGHKS and CDR2 YYEKEE (reference sequence). Trimming cost V 0 bases and J 7 bases; bases outside gene matches: 3. Measured with immunoSEQ multiplex PCR; TCRdb has only the in-frame clones, and not every one. The sample shows almost 8,500 clones, roughly two thirds of them seen only once. The treatment was: treatment-naive control, cytoreductive nephrectomy. This renal cell carcinoma was of the clear cell type. Sequenced control tumors were from more than ten males and a few females, median age around 61. With respect to this clone: The target antigen is unknown.

V is TRBV5-5 and J is TRBJ1-2; 7 nucleotides agree with TRBD1. Source: tumor tissue, taken from a patient whose treatment was nephrectomy without radiotherapy. The TCR was taken from a man aged 55 to 69 with renal cell carcinoma. The CDR3 region is CASSLGGQPGYTF. The CDR3 bases are TGTGCCAGCAGCTTGGGGGGACAGCCTGGCTACACCTTC.